One and the same sample provided the 26 T cell receptor beta chains below, sequenced in a study of cytomegalovirus exposure and HLA in healthy donors. PCR employed 60 Vbeta and 13 Jbeta primers. Sequencing was performed with immunoSEQ multiplex PCR; in TCRdb, only in-frame clones are kept and a portion is missing. The table records about 180,000 clones, 70% to 80% of them present only once. The specimen sequenced was PBMCs. The receptors were gathered from a man aged 25 to 45 in good health and CMV-seronegative.

The chain uses TRBV27 and TRBJ2-3, with 13 bases aligning to TRBD2. Germline V gene data show CDR1 as MNHEY and CDR2 as SMNVEV (reference sequence). The CDR3 runs 16 residues. J lost 4 bases, V lost 2 bases, and 3 bases had no gene match. The CDR3 coding sequence is TGTGCCAGCAGTTTAATCACTAGCGGGGGGGCAGATACGCAGTATTTT. This gives the protein CASSLITSGGADTQYF.

The J gene is TRBJ2-5, the V gene TRBV7-9; 12 bases are a match to TRBD2. Losses at the gene ends were 5 bases for V and 5 bases for J; bases not matched to a gene: 9. CDR3 length equals 16 residues. The germline V gene has CDR1 SEHNR and CDR2 FQNEAQ (reference sequence). The CDR3 is CASSALTSGGRETQYF. For the CDR3, the DNA is TGTGCCAGCAGCGCCCTGACTAGCGGGGGTAGGGAGACCCAGTACTTC.

This chain links TRBV19 with TRBJ2-7, with a possible D match to TRBD2 (6 bases). With 6 bases removed from V and 7 bases from J, the gap between germline ends came to 16 bases. This CDR3 spans 13 amino acids. Looked up from germline, CDR1 is LNHDA and CDR2 is SQIVND (reference sequence). The CDR3 coding sequence is TGTGCCAGTAGAGGAGGGGCACGGGGGGAGCAGTACTTC. Its protein is CASRGGARGEQYF.

The rearrangement links TRBV5-6 to TRBJ2-1; maybe TRBD1 (6 bases). Trimming pared 1 base from V and 4 bases from J, leaving 12 bases between. Per germline, CDR1 SGHDT and CDR2 YYEEEE. This CDR3 has 15 residues. CDR3 bases: TGTGCCAGCAGCTTGTGGGGGCAATGGTACAATGAGCAGTTCTTC. It codes for CASSLWGQWYNEQFF.

The chain recombines TRBV5-6 with TRBJ2-7; 8 bases are shared with TRBD2. The CDR3 length is 14 residues. V dropped 1 base and J dropped 6; count of bases not matched to a gene: 6. CDR1 and CDR2 from the germline V gene are SGHDT and YYEEEE. The CDR3 DNA is TGTGCCAGCAGCTTGCCTCTAGCGGGCGTCGAGCAGTACTTC. Encoded protein: CASSLPLAGVEQYF.

The chain is built from TRBV5-4 and TRBJ2-1, with a tentative D call TRBD1 (6 bases). The CDR3 loop spans 12 amino acids. Trimming took 4 bases from V and 10 from J, leaving 12 bases between them. In germline, CDR1 is SGHNT, CDR2 YYREEE (reference sequence). The CDR3 here is CASSLGQPEQFF. DNA for the CDR3: TGTGCCAGCAGCCTAGGACAGCCAGAGCAGTTCTTC. The variable domain in full, with the rest retrieved from reference TRBV5-4 and TRBJ2-1, is ETGVTQSPTHLIKTRGQQVTLRCSSQSGHNTVSWYQQALGQGPQFIFQYYREEENGRGNFPPRFSGLQFPNYSSELNVNALELDDSALYLCASSLGQPEQFFGPGTRLTVL.

This clone was recorded only once. The J gene is TRBJ1-4, the V gene TRBV27; perhaps TRBD1 as D (5 bases). The CDR3 consists of 14 residues. The V gene lost 8 bases and the J gene lost 5 bases, with 15 bases spanning the gap. The germline V gene has CDR1 MNHEY and CDR2 SMNVEV (reference sequence). DNA for the CDR3: TGTGCCAGCGCGGTGGGGGGGGAGAATGAAAAACTGTTTTTT. This translates into CASAVGGENEKLFF.

The CDR3, as DNA: TGCGCCAGCAGCTCCTCGACTAGCGGGAGTCGGGATGAGCAGTTCTTC. Protein: CASSSSTSGSRDEQFF. This rearrangement joins TRBV5-1 to TRBJ2-1; 12 bases map to TRBD2. Germline V CDR1 and CDR2: SGHRS, YFSETQ. V lost 3 bases and J lost 8; bases outside the gene matches: 9. The CDR3 has 16 amino acids. Full variable domain (rest looked up from reference TRBV5-1 and TRBJ2-1): KAGVTQTPRYLIKTRGQQVTLSCSPISGHRSVSWYQQTPGQGLQFLFEYFSETQRNKGNFPGRFSGRQFSNSRSEMNVSTLELGDSALYLCASSSSTSGSRDEQFFGPGTRLTVL.

The chain joins TRBV7-2 to TRBJ2-5; D is possibly TRBD2 (5 bases). The CDR3 is 15 residues long. Germline CDR1 is SGHTA and CDR2 is FQGNSA. V gave up 1 base and J gave up 0 bases, with 9 bases separating them. The CDR3 sequence is CASSLVGGYQETQYF. CDR3 bases: TGTGCCAGCAGCTTAGTTGGAGGATACCAAGAGACCCAGTACTTC. Variable domain in full (rest from reference TRBV7-2 and TRBJ2-5): GAGVSQSPSNKVTEKGKDVELRCDPISGHTALYWYRQSLGQGLEFLIYFQGNSAPDKSGLPSDRFSAERTGGSVSTLTIQRTQQEDSAVYLCASSLVGGYQETQYFGPGTRLLVL.

The chain uses TRBV19 and TRBJ2-7; the D gene is possibly TRBD1 (6 bases). The CDR3 contains 14 residues. V lost 3 bases, J lost 3 bases, and 12 bases lay in between. Germline-derived CDR1 and CDR2 are LNHDA and SQIVND (reference sequence). The CDR3, as DNA: TGTGCCAGTAGTATCCGGGACAAACTCTACGAGCAGTACTTC. Its translation is CASSIRDKLYEQYF.

CDR3 sequence: CASSLEAGSQPQHF. In nucleotides, the CDR3 is TGTGCCAGCAGCTTAGAAGCAGGGTCTCAGCCCCAGCATTTT. The chain couples TRBV11-2 to TRBJ1-5; possible D gene TRBD1, 5 bases. The CDR3 consists of 14 residues. CDR1 is SGHAT and CDR2 is FQNNGV in the germline V gene. With 0 bases removed from V and 6 bases from J, the gap between germline ends came to 9 bases.

The rearrangement joins TRBV11-3 to TRBJ2-1; the D gene is possibly TRBD1 (5 bases). Germline V lookup: CDR1 SGHNT, CDR2 YENEEA. The CDR3 consists of 13 residues. Trimming took off 1 base at V and 9 bases at J, with 10 bases between the two ends. CDR3 region: CASSLVGQGEQFF. The CDR3 DNA reads as TGTGCCAGCAGCTTAGTGGGCCAGGGTGAGCAGTTCTTC.

The rearrangement joins TRBV6-5 to TRBJ1-5, with D unresolved. The CDR3 length is 14 residues. The ends were cut back, 7 bases at V and 7 bases at J, with 17 bases in the middle. CDR1 is MNHEY and CDR2 is SVGAGI in the germline V gene. The CDR3 reads CASNRTTREQPQHF. CDR3 nucleotide sequence: TGTGCCAGCAATAGAACTACAAGGGAGCAGCCCCAGCATTTT.

The CDR3 DNA follows: TGTGCCAGCAGCAGGGGACAGGGGGCAGAGGGCTACACCTTC. Translation: CASSRGQGAEGYTF. This rearrangement joins TRBV7-8 to TRBJ1-2, with 12 bases matching TRBD1. V shed 5 bases and J 8 bases; nucleotides not matched to a gene: 6. The CDR3 is made up of 14 amino acids. Germline loops: CDR1 SGHVS, CDR2 FQNEAQ.

This chain joins TRBV30 and TRBJ2-5, with D tentatively TRBD1 (5 bases). The J call is doubtful: the DNA matches TRBJ2-7 better. This CDR3 is built from 14 residues. Germline CDR1 GTSNPN, CDR2 SVGIG (reference sequence). This chain's CDR3 is CAWGERGSPYEQYF. In DNA, the CDR3 is TGTGCCTGGGGAGAAAGGGGCAGCCCCTACGAGCAGTACTTC.

V and J are TRBV2 and TRBJ1-2; D gene ambiguous. CDR1 and CDR2 from the germline V gene are SNHLY and FYNNEI. This CDR3 is 14 amino acids long. Trimming pared 0 bases from V and 0 bases from J, leaving 5 bases between. The CDR3 sequence: CASSEARANYGYTF. The CDR3 DNA reads TGTGCCAGCAGTGAAGCGCGAGCTAACTATGGCTACACCTTC.

The genes are TRBV28 and TRBJ1-5, with 9 bases identical to TRBD1. Per germline, CDR1 MDHEN and CDR2 SYDVKM. CDR3 size: 15 residues. V trimming: 8 bases; J trimming: 0 bases; junction bases outside the gene matches: 5. The DNA of the CDR3 is TGTGCCAGCGTCCCGACAGGGGGTAGCAATCAGCCCCAGCATTTT. Protein sequence: CASVPTGGSNQPQHF.

The rearrangement uses TRBV5-6 and TRBJ1-6; tentative D call: TRBD1 (6 bases). Germline loops: CDR1 SGHDT, CDR2 YYEEEE. V was cut by 0 bases and J by 17 bases, with 12 bases left in between. The CDR3 extends over 12 amino acids. CDR3 in DNA: TGTGCCAGCAGCTTGGGGGAACAGGGAATCCACTTT. Its translation: CASSLGEQGIHF.

This rearrangement joins TRBV28 to TRBJ2-3, with 11 bases identical to TRBD2. Trimming took 5 bases from V and 4 from J; bases not matched to a gene: 5. Germline-derived CDR1 and CDR2 are MDHEN and SYDVKM. The CDR3 consists of 15 residues. In DNA form, the CDR3 reads TGTGCCAGCAGTATGCTAGCGGGAGGAGCAGATACGCAGTATTTT. This codes for CASSMLAGGADTQYF.

This chain links TRBV6-5 with TRBJ1-4, with D hard to call. Trimming took 5 bases from V and 5 from J, leaving 15 bases between them. The germline V gene has CDR1 MNHEY and CDR2 SVGAGI. The CDR3 consists of 15 residues. CDR3 DNA sequence: TGTGCCAGCAGTAAACGGGAAATTTACAATGAAAAACTGTTTTTT. Its protein is CASSKREIYNEKLFF.

The J gene is TRBJ2-4, the V gene TRBV5-1; 9 bases map to TRBD1. The germline V gene has CDR1 SGHRS and CDR2 YFSETQ. Trimming at V came to 4 bases and at J to 0 bases, leaving 11 bases not matched to a gene. The CDR3 has 18 amino acids. The CDR3 loop is CASSERRDREGAKNIQYF. The CDR3, as DNA: TGCGCCAGCAGCGAACGCCGGGACAGGGAGGGAGCCAAAAACATTCAGTACTTC. The full variable domain, in which reference TRBV5-1 and TRBJ2-4 provide the parts outside the CDR3, is KAGVTQTPRYLIKTRGQQVTLSCSPISGHRSVSWYQQTPGQGLQFLFEYFSETQRNKGNFPGRFSGRQFSNSRSEMNVSTLELGDSALYLCASSERRDREGAKNIQYFGAGTRLSVL.

In its sample, this clone was seen a few times. The V gene is TRBV5-4, the J gene TRBJ1-3; 7 bases align to TRBD1. The CDR3 consists of 13 residues. From germline, CDR1 is SGHNT and CDR2 YYREEE (reference sequence). Trimming removed 4 bases from V and 4 bases from J; junction bases left unmatched: 2. The DNA of the CDR3 is TGTGCCAGCAGCGCGGGACAGGGAAACACCATATATTTT. This codes for CASSAGQGNTIYF.

As concerns this clone: One end of the junction fails to match germline, which may point to a read error. The chain carries TRBV6-5 and TRBJ2-3, with 7 bases fitting TRBD2. Germline V gene lookup returns CDR1 MNHEY and CDR2 SVGAGI. This CDR3 comprises 13 residues. CDR3 nucleotides: TGTGCCAGCAGTTACAAACTGGGGTACAGCGGGGACTTT. Protein product: CASSYKLGYSGDF.

The J gene is TRBJ1-2, the V gene TRBV7-2; D is undetermined. The CDR3 extends over 12 amino acids. In germline, CDR1 is SGHTA, CDR2 FQGNSA. V was clipped by 5 bases and J by 6 bases, with 10 bases between them. CDR3 in DNA: TGTGCCAGCAGCCCTGCCGGGGATGGCTACACCTTC. This codes for CASSPAGDGYTF.

In nucleotides, the CDR3 is TGTGCCACACGAACGGTTGAGGAGCAGTACTTC. It yields the protein CATRTVEEQYF. The rearrangement uses TRBV10-3 and TRBJ2-7; D is uncertain. Germline V gene sequence: CDR1 ENHRY, CDR2 SYGVKD. The length of the CDR3 is 11 residues. V was clipped by 10 bases and J by 7 bases, with 14 bases between them.

The gene calls are TRBV18 and TRBJ1-1, with D perhaps matching TRBD1 (5 bases). The CDR3 is 14 residues long. Germline V gene lookup returns CDR1 KGHSH and CDR2 LQKENI. V lost 1 base and J lost 7, with 13 bases in between. CDR3 in amino acids: CASSPLKGSGEAFF. Here the CDR3 DNA reads TGTGCCAGCTCACCACTCAAGGGGTCGGGTGAAGCTTTCTTT.